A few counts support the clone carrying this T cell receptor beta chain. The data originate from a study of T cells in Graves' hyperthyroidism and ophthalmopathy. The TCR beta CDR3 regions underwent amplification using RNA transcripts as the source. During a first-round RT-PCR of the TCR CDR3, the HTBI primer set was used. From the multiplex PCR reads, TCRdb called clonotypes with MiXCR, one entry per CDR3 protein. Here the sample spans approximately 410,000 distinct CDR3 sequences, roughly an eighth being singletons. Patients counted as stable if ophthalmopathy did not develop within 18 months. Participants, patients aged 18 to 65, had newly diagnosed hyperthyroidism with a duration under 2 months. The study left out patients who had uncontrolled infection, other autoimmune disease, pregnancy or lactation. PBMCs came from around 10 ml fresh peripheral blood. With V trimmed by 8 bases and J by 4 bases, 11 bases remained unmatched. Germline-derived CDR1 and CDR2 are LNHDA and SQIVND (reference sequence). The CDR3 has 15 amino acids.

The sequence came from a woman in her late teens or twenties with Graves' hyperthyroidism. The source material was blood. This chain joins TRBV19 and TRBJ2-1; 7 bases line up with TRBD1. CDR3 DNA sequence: TGTGCCAGTGGTGCCTCCGGGACAGAATACAATGAGCAGTTCTTC. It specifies CASGASGTEYNEQFF.